This T cell receptor (beta chain) was captured in a study of blood T cells in healthy people across ages. This clonotype appeared many times. Antigen: not known. The CDR3 sequence is 15 residues long. The germline CDR1 and CDR2 sequences are MNHNY and SVGAGI (reference sequence). V trimming: 6 bases; J trimming: 6 bases; junction bases outside the gene matches: 7. Findings and caveats of the study: Strong correlation was found linking TCR beta diversity to naive T cell percentage.

Isolating PBMCs gave at least 7 million of these cells per sample. Using a J-beta primer mix together with a sample-barcoded 5' primer, a second PCR was run for about 6 to 12 cycles. TCRdb reprocessed the 5' RACE reads via MiXCR and lists one record per CDR3 protein. The sample yields hundreds of thousands of distinct CDR3 sequences, around 32% seen once. The J gene is TRBJ2-3, the V gene TRBV6-6; 12 nucleotides line up with TRBD1. Sequencing was performed on blood. The receptor's source is a woman older than 75 in good health. The chain's CDR3 is CASRMGQGAFDTQYF. CDR3 coding DNA: TGTGCCAGCAGGATGGGACAGGGGGCGTTCGATACGCAGTATTTT.